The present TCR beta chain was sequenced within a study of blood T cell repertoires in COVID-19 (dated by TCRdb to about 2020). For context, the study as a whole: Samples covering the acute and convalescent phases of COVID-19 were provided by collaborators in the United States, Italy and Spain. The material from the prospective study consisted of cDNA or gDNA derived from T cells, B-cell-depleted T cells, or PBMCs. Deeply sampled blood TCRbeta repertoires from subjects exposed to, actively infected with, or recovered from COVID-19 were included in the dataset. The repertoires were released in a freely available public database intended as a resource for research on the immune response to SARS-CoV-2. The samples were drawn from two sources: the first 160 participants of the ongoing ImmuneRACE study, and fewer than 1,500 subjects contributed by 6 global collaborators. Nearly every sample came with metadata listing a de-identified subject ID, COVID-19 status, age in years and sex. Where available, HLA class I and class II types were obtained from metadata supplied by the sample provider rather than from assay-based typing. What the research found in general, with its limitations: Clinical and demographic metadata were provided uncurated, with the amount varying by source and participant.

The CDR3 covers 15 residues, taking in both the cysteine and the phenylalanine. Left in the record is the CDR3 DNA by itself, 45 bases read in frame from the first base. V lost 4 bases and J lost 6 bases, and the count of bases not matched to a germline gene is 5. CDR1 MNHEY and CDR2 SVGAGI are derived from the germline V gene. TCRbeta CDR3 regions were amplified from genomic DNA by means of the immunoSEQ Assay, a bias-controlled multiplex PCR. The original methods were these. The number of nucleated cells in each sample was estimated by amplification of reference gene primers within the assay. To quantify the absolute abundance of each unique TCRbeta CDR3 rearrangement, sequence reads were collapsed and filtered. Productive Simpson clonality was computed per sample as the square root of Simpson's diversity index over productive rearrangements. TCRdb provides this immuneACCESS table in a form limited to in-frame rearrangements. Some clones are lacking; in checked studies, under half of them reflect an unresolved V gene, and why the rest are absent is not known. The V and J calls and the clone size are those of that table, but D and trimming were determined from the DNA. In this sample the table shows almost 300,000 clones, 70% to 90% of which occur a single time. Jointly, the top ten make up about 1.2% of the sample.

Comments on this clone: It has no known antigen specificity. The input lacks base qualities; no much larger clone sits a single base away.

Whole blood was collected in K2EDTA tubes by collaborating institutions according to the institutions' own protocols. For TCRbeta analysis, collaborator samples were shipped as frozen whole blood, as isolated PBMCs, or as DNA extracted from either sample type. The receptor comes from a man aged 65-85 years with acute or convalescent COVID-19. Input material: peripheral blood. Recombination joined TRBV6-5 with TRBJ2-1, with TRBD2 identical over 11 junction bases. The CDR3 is CASSFSGGATNEQFF. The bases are TGTGCCAGCAGTTTTAGCGGGGGGGCCACCAATGAGCAGTTCTTC.